The clone carrying this T cell receptor beta chain turned up a few times. Its antigen is still unknown. The CDR3 is 16 residues long. The junction had 9 bases not matched to a gene; V was cut back by 3 bases and J by 7 bases. Per germline, CDR1 MGHDK and CDR2 SYGVNS. General observations from the study: Larger-cohort validation covered only one TCR beta V-J rearrangement. Greatest tumor Treg TCR overlap was with tumor naive CD4+ cells.

Semi-nested PCR with Nested Universal Primer A followed constant-region reverse priming of full-length variable regions. In TCRdb, the 5' RACE reads were re-called with MiXCR into one record per CDR3 protein. The sample contains just under 65,000 distinct CDR3 sequences, roughly 22% of which appear only once. The sequencing input was memory CD4+ T cells sorted from a lymph node. Documented subset: memory CD4+ T cells, CD4+CD45RO+CD25-. The rearrangement joins TRBV25-1 to TRBJ2-7; 13 bases are a match to TRBD2. The source of this sequence is a female donor with breast cancer. CDR3 protein: CASSDPQRGLAGEQYF. The CDR3 DNA follows: TGTGCCAGCAGTGACCCCCAGAGGGGACTAGCGGGGGAGCAGTACTTC.